Reported below is one TCR beta chain. What it recognizes is unknown. Some clones are missing from TCRdb's copy, which holds only in-frame ones; the method was immunoSEQ multiplex PCR. The sample contains about 75,000 clones, 70% to 90% of which appear only once. The data stem from a study of T cell responses to AZD1222 COVID-19 vaccine. Notes on the study in general: No repertoire was sampled before or during the peak T cell response, only after it. Donor demographics were predominantly white British with a female majority; clonal diversity may be underestimated. As reported, nearly half of all spike-specific TCRs target variant regions that are unmutated. Increases in Spike-specific TCR breadth and depth were seen after two AZD1222 doses.

The CDR3 extends over 15 amino acids. The V and J ends lost 6 bases and 3 bases, in that order; junction bases with no gene match: 10. Germline values: CDR1 MGHDK, CDR2 SYGVNS. The sample in question was peripheral blood, obtained 28 days after the second dose of the MenACWY control vaccine. This TCR derives from an adult who received the MenACWY meningococcal vaccine as a control. The rearrangement links TRBV25-1 to TRBJ1-2; TRBD1 agrees at 7 bases. As DNA, the CDR3 is TGTGCCAGCAGAGGCGTTTATACAGGGGACTATGGCTACACCTTC. It yields the protein CASRGVYTGDYGYTF.